This TCR beta chain comes out of a study of shared clonotypes between healthy human individuals. Findings of the study overall: A handful of donors showed sharing of around 5.3% of naive CD4 clonotypes.

Method: immunoSEQ multiplex PCR; TCRdb's copy keeps in-frame clones and lacks some. The sample shows hundreds of thousands of clones, roughly 97% of them seen only once. CDR1 and CDR2 from the germline V gene are SGDLS and YYNGEE. V lost 0 bases, J lost 1 base, and 7 bases lay in between. This CDR3 is 15 amino acids long. As for this clone: No antigen is known for it.

The receptor's source is a woman in her 30s in good health. Specimen: naive CD4+ T cells sorted from blood. The sample's subset: CD45RA+ positively selected. The chain employs TRBV9 and TRBJ2-2; D call uncertain. The CDR3 loop reads CASSVGILNTGELFF. The CDR3 bases are TGTGCCAGCAGCGTAGGGATACTGAACACCGGGGAGCTGTTTTTT.